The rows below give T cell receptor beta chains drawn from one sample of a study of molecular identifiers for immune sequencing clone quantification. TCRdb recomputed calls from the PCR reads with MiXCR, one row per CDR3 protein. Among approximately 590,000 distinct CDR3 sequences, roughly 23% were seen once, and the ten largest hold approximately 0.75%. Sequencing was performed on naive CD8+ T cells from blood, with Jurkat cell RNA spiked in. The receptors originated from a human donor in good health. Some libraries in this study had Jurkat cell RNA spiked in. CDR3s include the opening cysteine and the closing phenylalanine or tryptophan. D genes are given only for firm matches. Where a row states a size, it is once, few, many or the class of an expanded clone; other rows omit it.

CDR3 DNA: TGTGCCAGCAGCAAAGGGGGTGAGGGGGCCCCGGGGACCGGGGAGCTGTTTTTT
CDR3 protein: CASSKGGEGAPGTGELFF
J gene: TRBJ2-2
V gene: TRBV21-1
D gene: NA
clone size: few

CDR3 DNA: TGCGAGAGCAGCCTAGAGAGGACGCTCGTCTCCTACGAGCAGTACTTC
CDR3 protein: CESSLERTLVSYEQYF
J gene: TRBJ2-7
V gene: TRBV4-1
D gene: NA
clone size: NA

CDR3 DNA: TGTGTCAGCAGCCTGGGGGCAGGTATCGTCGCCTACGAGCAGTACTTC
CDR3 protein: CVSSLGAGIVAYEQYF
J gene: TRBJ2-7
V gene: TRBV5-8
D gene: NA
clone size: NA

CDR3 DNA: TGTGCCAGCAGCGTAGTGGTGGGAACTGAAGCTTTCTTT
CDR3 protein: CASSVVVGTEAFF
J gene: TRBJ1-1
V gene: TRBV9
D gene: NA
clone size: many

CDR3 DNA: TGTGCCAGCACCGAAAGAGTATACTCCTATAATTCACCCCTCCACTTT
CDR3 protein: CASTERVYSYNSPLHF
J gene: TRBJ1-6
V gene: TRBV6-2/TRBV6-3
D gene: NA
clone size: NA

CDR3 DNA: TGTGCCAGCAGCTCTCACAGCGGGCCAAGCCTAACTGAAGCTTTCTTT
CDR3 protein: CASSSHSGPSLTEAFF
J gene: TRBJ1-1
V gene: TRBV7-9
D gene: NA
clone size: many

CDR3 DNA: TGTGCCAGCAGCTTCGGGACAGGGGCGGACACTGAAGCTTTCTTT
CDR3 protein: CASSFGTGADTEAFF
J gene: TRBJ1-1
V gene: TRBV5-5
D gene: TRBD1
clone size: many

CDR3 DNA: TGTGCCAGCAGCTTGGAGTTGAATTCACCCCTCCACTTT
CDR3 protein: CASSLELNSPLHF
J gene: TRBJ1-6
V gene: TRBV5-4
D gene: NA
clone size: few

CDR3 DNA: TGCAGCGTTGGTGGTTCCGGGGAGCTGTTTTTT
CDR3 protein: CSVGGSGELFF
J gene: TRBJ2-2
V gene: TRBV29-1
D gene: NA
clone size: many

CDR3 DNA: TGTGCCAGCAGTTACAGGGGGCGTATAAGGGATACGCAGTATTTT
CDR3 protein: CASSYRGRIRDTQYF
J gene: TRBJ2-3
V gene: TRBV28
D gene: TRBD1
clone size: many

CDR3 DNA: TGCGCCAGCAGAACCGAATTCTCTGGGGCCAACGTCCTGACTTTC
CDR3 protein: CASRTEFSGANVLTF
J gene: TRBJ2-6
V gene: TRBV4-1
D gene: NA
clone size: many

CDR3 DNA: TGTGCCAGCACTAATTGGCAGCCGAACACCGGGGAGCTGTTTTTT
CDR3 protein: CASTNWQPNTGELFF
J gene: TRBJ2-2
V gene: TRBV6-5
D gene: NA
clone size: NA

CDR3 DNA: TGTGCCAGCAGCTTAGTTATGGCGGTGAATGAAAAACTGTTTTTT
CDR3 protein: CASSLVMAVNEKLFF
J gene: TRBJ1-4
V gene: TRBV7-6
D gene: NA
clone size: many

CDR3 DNA: TGTGCCAGCAGCCCGGCCTTGGTCTACGAGCGGTACTTC
CDR3 protein: CASSPALVYERYF
J gene: TRBJ2-7
V gene: TRBV6-1
D gene: NA
clone size: NA

CDR3 DNA: TGTGCCAGCAGCCAAGACCCGGTTCCGGAACAGGGGTATTCACCCCTCCACTTT
CDR3 protein: CASSQDPVPEQGYSPLHF
J gene: TRBJ1-6
V gene: TRBV4-2
D gene: TRBD1
clone size: many

CDR3 DNA: TGTGCCAGCAGTTCCGGGCCGGGGGCCTACGAGCAGTACTTC
CDR3 protein: CASSSGPGAYEQYF
J gene: TRBJ2-7
V gene: TRBV28
D gene: NA
clone size: many

CDR3 DNA: TGTGCCAGCAGCCAAGATGGGACTAGCGGGAGGGGTAGCACCGGGGAGCTGTTTTTT
CDR3 protein: CASSQDGTSGRGSTGELFF
J gene: TRBJ2-2
V gene: TRBV3-1
D gene: TRBD2
clone size: NA

CDR3 DNA: TGTGCCAGCAGTTTTTCTCCTACGGGCACCGGGGAGCTGTTTTTT
CDR3 protein: CASSFSPTGTGELFF
J gene: TRBJ2-2
V gene: TRBV28
D gene: NA
clone size: many

CDR3 DNA: TGTGCCAGCAGCTTGCCAGGGGTCGGGAATCAGCCCCAGCATTTT
CDR3 protein: CASSLPGVGNQPQHF
J gene: TRBJ1-5
V gene: TRBV5-5
D gene: NA
clone size: many

CDR3 DNA: TGTGCCAGCAGTTACCGACAGGCCCTAAAGAACACTGAAGCTTTCTTT
CDR3 protein: CASSYRQALKNTEAFF
J gene: TRBJ1-1
V gene: TRBV28
D gene: NA
clone size: many

CDR3 DNA: TGTGCCAGCAGTCGGACTAGAGCAGATACGCAGTATTTT
CDR3 protein: CASSRTRADTQYF
J gene: TRBJ2-3
V gene: TRBV5-5
D gene: TRBD2
clone size: many

CDR3 DNA: TGTGCCAGCAGCTCGGATCCTAGCGGGAGTACAGATACGCAGTATTTT
CDR3 protein: CASSSDPSGSTDTQYF
J gene: TRBJ2-3
V gene: TRBV5-4
D gene: TRBD2
clone size: many

CDR3 DNA: TGCAGCGTTGGTTACGGGGCCGGCACTGAAGCTTTCTTT
CDR3 protein: CSVGYGAGTEAFF
J gene: TRBJ1-1
V gene: TRBV29-1
D gene: NA
clone size: many

CDR3 DNA: TGTGCCAGCAGCTTAGCCCCCTCGGAAATAGCGGGAGCTGGGTCTTTAAACGAGCAGTACTTC
CDR3 protein: CASSLAPSEIAGAGSLNEQYF
J gene: TRBJ2-7
V gene: TRBV7-6
D gene: TRBD2
clone size: NA

CDR3 DNA: TGTGCCAGCAGCGCAGGGGACAAAGGGACCTCCGACGAGCAGTACTTC
CDR3 protein: CASSAGDKGTSDEQYF
J gene: TRBJ2-7
V gene: TRBV9
D gene: NA
clone size: few

CDR3 DNA: TGTGCCAGCAGCCAGACCGGGACTAGCACAGATACGCAGTATTTT
CDR3 protein: CASSQTGTSTDTQYF
J gene: TRBJ2-3
V gene: TRBV4-2
D gene: NA
clone size: few

CDR3 DNA: TGTGCCAGCAGTTTACTCACTAGTTCCGAGCAGTACTTC
CDR3 protein: CASSLLTSSEQYF
J gene: TRBJ2-7
V gene: TRBV12-3/TRBV12-4
D gene: NA
clone size: NA

CDR3 DNA: TGTGCCAGCCCCAGGACTAGCGTCCACGAGCAGTACTTC
CDR3 protein: CASPRTSVHEQYF
J gene: TRBJ2-7
V gene: TRBV19
D gene: TRBD2
clone size: few

CDR3 DNA: TGTGCCAGTGGACAGACGAACACTGAAGCTTTCTTT
CDR3 protein: CASGQTNTEAFF
J gene: TRBJ1-1
V gene: TRBV19
D gene: NA
clone size: few

CDR3 DNA: TGTGCCAGCAGTGATAGCGGAGGAGGGCGCGATACGCAGTATTTT
CDR3 protein: CASSDSGGGRDTQYF
J gene: TRBJ2-3
V gene: TRBV27
D gene: NA
clone size: many

CDR3 DNA: TGTGCCAGCAGTTATCTGCCCCTTCCTCCGGAGACCCAGTACTTC
CDR3 protein: CASSYLPLPPETQYF
J gene: TRBJ2-5
V gene: TRBV6-6
D gene: NA
clone size: NA

CDR3 DNA: TGCGCCAGCAGCCAAGTCGACAGGCCTTCCTCAGCTTTCTTT
CDR3 protein: CASSQVDRPSSAFF
J gene: TRBJ1-1
V gene: TRBV4-1
D gene: NA
clone size: NA

CDR3 DNA: TGCAGTGCTTCGACAGGGAACACCGGGGAGCTGTTTTTT
CDR3 protein: CSASTGNTGELFF
J gene: TRBJ2-2
V gene: TRBV20-1
D gene: NA
clone size: many

CDR3 DNA: TGCAGCGTTCCACCCAGGGGGGGGAACACTGAAGCTTTCTTT
CDR3 protein: CSVPPRGGNTEAFF
J gene: TRBJ1-1
V gene: TRBV29-1
D gene: TRBD1
clone size: many

CDR3 DNA: TGTGCCAGTTCACCAGGGACCCCCGGAATCATTGAGCAGTTCTTC
CDR3 protein: CASSPGTPGIIEQFF
J gene: TRBJ2-1
V gene: TRBV19
D gene: NA
clone size: few

CDR3 DNA: TGTGCCAGCAGTGAAAGGACAGATCCTAACTATGGCTACACCTTC
CDR3 protein: CASSERTDPNYGYTF
J gene: TRBJ1-2
V gene: TRBV2
D gene: NA
clone size: many

CDR3 DNA: TGTGCCAGCAGTTCGGGACTCCCGAACACTGAAGCTTTCTTT
CDR3 protein: CASSSGLPNTEAFF
J gene: TRBJ1-1
V gene: TRBV12-3/TRBV12-4
D gene: NA
clone size: many

CDR3 DNA: TGTGCCAGCAGTCGAAGCGGACAGCTGTCCTGCAATGAGCAGTTCTTC
CDR3 protein: CASSRSGQLSCNEQFF
J gene: TRBJ2-1
V gene: TRBV6-6
D gene: NA
clone size: NA

CDR3 DNA: TGTGCCAGCGGGGAGGGATGCGAGCAGTACTTC
CDR3 protein: CASGEGCEQYF
J gene: TRBJ2-7
V gene: TRBV6-5
D gene: TRBD2
clone size: NA

CDR3 DNA: TGTGCCAGCAGCAGGGGGCCCAGCGGGGGGGCCTACAATGAGCAGTTCTTC
CDR3 protein: CASSRGPSGGAYNEQFF
J gene: TRBJ2-1
V gene: TRBV12-3/TRBV12-4
D gene: TRBD2
clone size: few

CDR3 DNA: TGTGCCATCAGTGTAACAGGGTCGGCCTTGAACACTGAAGCTTTCTTT
CDR3 protein: CAISVTGSALNTEAFF
J gene: TRBJ1-1
V gene: TRBV10-3
D gene: NA
clone size: many

CDR3 DNA: TGTGCCAGTCAATCGGGACTAGGGGCGGGTAATGAGCAGTTCTTC
CDR3 protein: CASQSGLGAGNEQFF
J gene: TRBJ2-1
V gene: TRBV19
D gene: TRBD2
clone size: few

CDR3 DNA: TGTGCCAGCAGCCCTCCCCGTGGAGTAGCCAAAAACATTCAGTACTTC
CDR3 protein: CASSPPRGVAKNIQYF
J gene: TRBJ2-4
V gene: TRBV7-9
D gene: NA
clone size: many

CDR3 DNA: TGTGCCAGCAGCCTACTAAACCCGGGACTAGCGGGAGTAGAGGTCCACGAGCAGTACTTC
CDR3 protein: CASSLLNPGLAGVEVHEQYF
J gene: TRBJ2-7
V gene: TRBV13
D gene: TRBD2
clone size: NA

CDR3 DNA: TGTGCCTGGAGTCCAGGGGGTCTCGGTGAAAAACTGTTTTTT
CDR3 protein: CAWSPGGLGEKLFF
J gene: TRBJ1-4
V gene: TRBV30
D gene: TRBD1
clone size: few

CDR3 DNA: TGTGCCAGCAGCGACAGGGACAGGGAAGACAAAAACATTCAGTACTTC
CDR3 protein: CASSDRDREDKNIQYF
J gene: TRBJ2-4
V gene: TRBV7-9
D gene: TRBD1
clone size: NA

CDR3 DNA: TGTGCCAGCAGCTTAGTCGGGGAAGCGGATGAAAAACTGTTTTTT
CDR3 protein: CASSLVGEADEKLFF
J gene: TRBJ1-4
V gene: TRBV11-2
D gene: NA
clone size: NA

CDR3 DNA: TGTGCCTACTACGAGGGATTTAGCACAGATACGCAGTATTTT
CDR3 protein: CAYYEGFSTDTQYF
J gene: TRBJ2-3
V gene: TRBV7-9
D gene: NA
clone size: many

CDR3 DNA: TGTGCCAGCAGCACTAGCGGGTACTACAATGAGCAGTTCTTC
CDR3 protein: CASSTSGYYNEQFF
J gene: TRBJ2-1
V gene: TRBV11-2
D gene: TRBD2
clone size: NA

CDR3 DNA: TGTGCCAGCAGCACCGCAGGGTTAGCCAAAAACATTCAGTACTTC
CDR3 protein: CASSTAGLAKNIQYF
J gene: TRBJ2-4
V gene: TRBV7-9
D gene: NA
clone size: many

CDR3 DNA: TGTGCCAGTAGTGGGCTGCGGCGGTTGACAGGGAGAGAAGCGGACACCGGGGAGCTGTTTTTT
CDR3 protein: CASSGLRRLTGREADTGELFF
J gene: TRBJ2-2
V gene: TRBV19
D gene: TRBD1
clone size: NA

CDR3 DNA: TGTGCCAGCAGGAAGGACAGCATCTCTGGAAACACCATATATTTT
CDR3 protein: CASRKDSISGNTIYF
J gene: TRBJ1-3
V gene: TRBV14
D gene: NA
clone size: many

CDR3 DNA: TGTGCCATCAGTGAAGCTAGCGCGAGCACAGATACGCAGTATTTT
CDR3 protein: CAISEASASTDTQYF
J gene: TRBJ2-3
V gene: TRBV10-3
D gene: NA
clone size: many

CDR3 DNA: TGCGCCAGCTGCGAGACGGATCAAACCTACGAGCAGTACTTC
CDR3 protein: CASCETDQTYEQYF
J gene: TRBJ2-7
V gene: TRBV5-1
D gene: NA
clone size: many